The 25 T cell receptor beta chains given below trace back to one sample, sequenced in a study of CD8+ T cells in alopecia areata. Investigators isolated RNA and reverse transcribed it into cDNA to act as the sequencing template. TCRdb's copy holds only in-frame clones and misses some; the assay was immunoSEQ multiplex PCR. The sample has some 110,000 clones; about 61% are singletons. The sequencing input was CD4+ T cells sorted from blood. The receptors were sampled from a human donor in good health.

This clone was counted between two and nine times. The chain employs TRBV4-1 and TRBJ2-5; the D is unclear. The CDR3 covers 14 residues. Germline V gives CDR1 MGHRA, CDR2 YSYEKL. Trimming removed 4 bases at V and 1 base at J, with 10 bases between. Here the CDR3 DNA reads TGCGCCAGCAGCCCCCAGCACGCCCAAGAGACCCAGTACTTC. Its translation: CASSPQHAQETQYF.

With regard to this clone: A much larger clonotype is one base distant, so this may be a read error. The chain recombines TRBV9 with TRBJ2-3; D unclear. This CDR3 contains 12 residues. The V end was cut by 4 bases, the J end by 4 bases, with 7 bases between. Per germline, CDR1 SGDLS and CDR2 YYNGEE. Here the CDR3 DNA reads TGTGCCAGCAGCCCCTCCCCAGATACGCAGTATTTT. This gives the protein CASSPSPDTQYF.

The chain links TRBV18 to TRBJ2-2; D might be TRBD2 (6 bases). The germline CDR1 and CDR2 sequences are KGHSH and LQKENI. V gave up 1 base and J gave up 4 bases, with 16 bases separating them. The length of the CDR3 is 17 residues. The CDR3 protein is CASSPHPPGRGTGELFF. In DNA, the CDR3 is TGTGCCAGCTCACCACACCCGCCCGGGCGGGGCACCGGGGAGCTGTTTTTT.

The rearrangement joins TRBV6-5 to TRBJ1-1, with a weak D call TRBD1 (6 bases). There are 12 residues in the CDR3. From germline, CDR1 is MNHEY and CDR2 SVGAGI. Deletions cut 7 bases from V and 5 bases from J, with 11 bases between. The chain's CDR3 is CASTRGGTEAFF. In DNA form, the CDR3 reads TGTGCCAGCACCAGAGGGGGGACTGAAGCTTTCTTT.

This chain joins TRBV5-1 and TRBJ2-3; 9 positions match TRBD2. The germline CDR1 and CDR2 sequences are SGHRS and YFSETQ. Losses at the gene ends were 3 bases for V and 6 bases for J; bases not matched to a gene: 2. There are 13 residues in the CDR3. CDR3 DNA: TGCGCCAGCAGCTCTAGCGGGGCGGATACGCAGTATTTT. Its protein product is CASSSSGADTQYF.

The chain couples TRBV29-1 to TRBJ2-7; 7 bases are a match to TRBD2. This CDR3 spans 13 amino acids. Unmatched junction bases numbered 6, after V lost 6 bases and J lost 1 base. The germline CDR1 and CDR2 sequences are SQVTM and ANQGSEA. The CDR3 nucleotides read TGCAGCGTGGAGGGGAGGGCATCCTACGAGCAGTACTTC. It is translated as CSVEGRASYEQYF.

The chain is built from TRBV27 and TRBJ2-7; TRBD1 agrees at 10 bases. V was clipped by 5 bases and J by 3 bases; unmatched bases: 4. The CDR3 runs 14 residues. Per the germline V gene, CDR1 is MNHEY and CDR2 is SMNVEV (reference sequence). CDR3 nucleotide sequence: TGTGCCAGCAGTGCCCGGGACAGGGGCTACGAGCAGTACTTC. This translates into CASSARDRGYEQYF.

A few counts support this clone. Relative to the germline gene, one junction end is altered; a read error may explain this. The rearrangement joins TRBV25-1 to TRBJ2-5; perhaps TRBD1 as D (6 bases). Germline-derived CDR1 and CDR2 are MGHDK and SYGVNS. This CDR3 is 12 amino acids long. CDR3 loop: CASSELIQGYHF. CDR3 nucleotide sequence: TGTGCCAGCAGTGAATTAATACAGGGTTATCACTTC. Supplemented by reference TRBV25-1 and TRBJ2-5, the full variable domain reads EADIYQTPRYLVIGTGKKITLECSQTMGHDKMYWYQQDPGMELHLIHYSYGVNSTEKGDLSSESTVSRIRTEHFPLTLESARPSHTSQYLCASSELIQGYHFGPGTRLLVL.

This chain uses TRBV29-1 with TRBJ2-1; a weak D match, TRBD1 (5 bases). Germline V lookup: CDR1 SQVTM, CDR2 ANQGSEA. The CDR3 has 14 amino acids. V lost 0 bases to trimming and J lost 2 bases, with 8 bases between them. The CDR3, as DNA: TGCAGCGTTGAAGACAGGGTGGCCTACAATGAGCAGTTCTTC. Protein: CSVEDRVAYNEQFF.

CDR3 sequence (DNA): TGTGCCAGCAGCCGGGACAGGGGCCAAGAGACCCAGTACTTC. This sequence encodes CASSRDRGQETQYF. This chain connects TRBV7-2 to TRBJ2-5; 10 positions match TRBD1. V trimming: 5 bases; J trimming: 1 base; junction bases outside the gene matches: 1. Germline CDR1 and CDR2: SGHTA and FQGNSA. This CDR3 is 14 amino acids long.

This chain connects TRBV6-5 to TRBJ2-3, with D uncertain. The CDR3 consists of 14 residues. Trimming removed 1 base at V and 6 bases at J, with 11 bases between. Germline CDR1 reads MNHEY; CDR2 reads SVGAGI. CDR3 sequence reads: CASSYWLGADTQYF. CDR3 bases: TGTGCCAGCAGTTACTGGCTAGGAGCTGATACGCAGTATTTT.

This clone showed up just a few times. The chain has TRBV12-5 and TRBJ1-3; the D is unclear. The CDR3 is made up of 16 amino acids. The V end lost 5 bases, the J end lost 0 bases, and 14 bases lay between the germline ends. Germline lookup yields CDR1 LGHNT and CDR2 FRNRAP. The CDR3 DNA reads TGTGCTAGTGGTCGAACATCTCCCACCTCTGGAAACACCATATATTTT. Its protein product is CASGRTSPTSGNTIYF.

The sample holds a few counts of this clone. The chain carries TRBV7-2 and TRBJ1-1; D is unclear. The germline V and J ends were trimmed by 4 bases and 8 bases, with 17 bases remaining between them. The CDR3 spans 14 residues. CDR1 is SGHTA, CDR2 FQGNSA, per germline. CDR3 amino acids: CASSYREIYAEAFF. DNA for the CDR3: TGTGCCAGCAGCTACCGGGAGATTTATGCCGAAGCTTTCTTT.

The chain joins TRBV5-1 to TRBJ1-2; no definite D call. Germline V CDR1 and CDR2: SGHRS, YFSETQ. V lost 4 bases and J 6 bases, leaving 22 bases between the germline ends. This CDR3 has 16 amino acids. CDR3 amino acids: CASSLAAGPQWNGYTF. CDR3 DNA sequence: TGCGCCAGCAGCCTTGCCGCAGGTCCTCAGTGGAATGGCTACACCTTC.

A few counts support this clone. The chain links TRBV30 to TRBJ2-7, with 7 bases matching TRBD2. Losses at the gene ends were 4 bases for V and 4 bases for J; bases not matched to a gene: 7. The CDR3 has 13 residues. Germline V gene lookup returns CDR1 GTSNPN and CDR2 SVGIG (reference sequence). DNA of the CDR3: TGTGCCTGGACCCTAAGGGAGGGATACGAGCAGTACTTC. This sequence encodes CAWTLREGYEQYF.

The J gene is TRBJ1-6, the V gene TRBV27; unclear D gene. The length of the CDR3 is 15 residues. Trimming took off 6 bases at V and 4 bases at J, with 13 bases between the two ends. CDR1 and CDR2 (germline): MNHEY, SMNVEV (reference sequence). CDR3 nucleotides: TGTGCCAGCAGCTCCAACAGCGCTTATAATTCACCCCTCCACTTT. Its translation: CASSSNSAYNSPLHF.

This clone was seen only a few times. V gene TRBV5-4 combines with J gene TRBJ2-3; D may be TRBD2 (5 bases). CDR3 length: 15 amino acids. Trimming cost V 5 bases and J 4 bases, with 17 bases left between them. From germline, CDR1 is SGHNT and CDR2 YYREEE (reference sequence). The CDR3 coding sequence is TGTGCCAGCAGTTACAGCGGAGATCTTGCAGATACGCAGTATTTT. Translated, it gives CASSYSGDLADTQYF.

The J gene is TRBJ2-5, the V gene TRBV5-1; TRBD1 matches 7 bases. The trim removed 1 base at V and 2 bases at J, leaving 8 bases unmatched. Germline V gene data show CDR1 as SGHRS and CDR2 as YFSETQ. The CDR3 is 16 residues long. CDR3: CASSLSFTGQQETQYF. CDR3 in DNA: TGCGCCAGCAGCTTGAGTTTTACGGGACAGCAAGAGACCCAGTACTTC.

This clone was seen only once. The chain combines TRBV5-1 with TRBJ2-7; a weak D match, TRBD1 (6 bases). The CDR3 runs to 12 residues. V lost 4 bases, J lost 6 bases, and 11 bases lay in between. CDR1 and CDR2 from the germline V gene are SGHRS and YFSETQ. CDR3 nucleotide sequence: TGCGCCAGCAGCCTCGACAGGACCGAGCAGTACTTC. Protein sequence: CASSLDRTEQYF. Filled out from reference TRBV5-1 and TRBJ2-7, the complete variable domain reads KAGVTQTPRYLIKTRGQQVTLSCSPISGHRSVSWYQQTPGQGLQFLFEYFSETQRNKGNFPGRFSGRQFSNSRSEMNVSTLELGDSALYLCASSLDRTEQYFGPGTRLTVT.

This clone was counted between two and nine times. The V gene is TRBV20-1, the J gene TRBJ1-2; D unresolved. Looked up from germline, CDR1 is DFQATT and CDR2 is SNEGSKA (reference sequence). CDR3 length: 11 residues. V lost 3 bases to trimming and J lost 6 bases, with 8 bases between them. In DNA, the CDR3 is TGCAGTGCTAGCGGGCCGGATGGCTACACCTTC. This encodes CSASGPDGYTF.

This clone was seen only a few times. This CDR3 reads CSVAAGGANQPQHF. In DNA form, the CDR3 reads TGCAGCGTTGCGGCAGGGGGCGCGAATCAGCCCCAGCATTTT. V usage is TRBV29-1 and J usage is TRBJ1-5; 8 bases are a match to TRBD1. Trimming at V came to 4 bases and at J to 4 bases, leaving 6 bases not matched to a gene. This CDR3 is 14 amino acids long. CDR1 is SQVTM and CDR2 is ANQGSEA in the germline V gene.

The table lists this clone with a few counts. V usage is TRBV30 and J usage is TRBJ1-1; D is undetermined. Germline V CDR1 and CDR2: GTSNPN, SVGIG (reference sequence). The CDR3 is made up of 12 amino acids. Trimming shortened V by 3 bases and J by 3 bases, and 8 bases separated the two germline ends. In DNA, the CDR3 is TGTGCCTGGAGGGACGATGACACTGAAGCTTTCTTT. It is translated as CAWRDDDTEAFF. The full variable domain, with the rest looked up from reference TRBV30 and TRBJ1-1, is SQTIHQWPATLVQPVGSPLSLECTVEGTSNPNLYWYRQAAGRGLQLLFYSVGIGQISSEVPQNLSASRPQDRQFILSSKKLLLSDSGFYLCAWRDDDTEAFFGQGTRLTVV.

The DNA for the CDR3 is TGCGCCAGCAGCTTTTCCGCGGGACAGGGTTTGAGAGAGACCCAGTACTTC. It encodes CASSFSAGQGLRETQYF. The chain is built from TRBV5-1 and TRBJ2-5, with 9 bases identical to TRBD1. V dropped 2 bases and J dropped 4; count of bases not matched to a gene: 12. CDR3 length equals 17 residues. In germline, CDR1 is SGHRS, CDR2 YFSETQ.

This clone has more than one count but fewer than ten. The CDR3 coding sequence is TGTGCCAGCAGCTCACCCGGGACAGGGACCGAGCAGTACTTC. Protein sequence: CASSSPGTGTEQYF. The chain employs TRBV7-8 and TRBJ2-7, with TRBD1 matching over 9 bases. There are 14 residues in the CDR3. Trimming removed 4 bases from V and 6 bases from J; junction bases left unmatched: 7. Germline assignment: CDR1 SGHVS and CDR2 FQNEAQ.

The rearrangement uses TRBV29-1 and TRBJ1-1; D not resolved. Germline-derived CDR1 and CDR2 are SQVTM and ANQGSEA. The CDR3 sequence is 15 residues long. V gave up 6 bases and J gave up 0 bases, with 17 bases separating them. CDR3 nucleotide sequence: TGCAGCGTCCGACTGGGCCTTCGTATGAACACTGAAGCTTTCTTT. Residues: CSVRLGLRMNTEAFF.